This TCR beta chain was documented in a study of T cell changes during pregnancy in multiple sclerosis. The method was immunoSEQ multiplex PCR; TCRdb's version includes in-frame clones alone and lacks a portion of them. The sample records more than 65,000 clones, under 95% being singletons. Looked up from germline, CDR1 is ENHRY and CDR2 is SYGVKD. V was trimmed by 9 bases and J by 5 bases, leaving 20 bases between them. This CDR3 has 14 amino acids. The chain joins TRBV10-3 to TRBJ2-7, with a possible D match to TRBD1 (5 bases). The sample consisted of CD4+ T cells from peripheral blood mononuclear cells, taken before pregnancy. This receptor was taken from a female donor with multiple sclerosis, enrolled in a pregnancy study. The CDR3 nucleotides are TGTGCCATGGCGCTGCAGGGCCCCGAGGACGAGCAGTACTTC. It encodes CAMALQGPEDEQYF.